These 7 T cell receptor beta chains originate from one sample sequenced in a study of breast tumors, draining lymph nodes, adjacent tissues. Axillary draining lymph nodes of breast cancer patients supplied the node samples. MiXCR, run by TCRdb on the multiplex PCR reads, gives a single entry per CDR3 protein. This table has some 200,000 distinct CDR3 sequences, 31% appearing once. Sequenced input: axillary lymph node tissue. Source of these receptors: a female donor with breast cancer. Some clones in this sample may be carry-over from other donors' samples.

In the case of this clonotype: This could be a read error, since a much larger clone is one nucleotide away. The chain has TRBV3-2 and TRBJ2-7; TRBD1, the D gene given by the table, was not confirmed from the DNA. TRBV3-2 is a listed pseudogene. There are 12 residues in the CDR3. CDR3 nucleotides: TGTCCCAGCAGCCAAGCTGGGGACCTGCCGTACTTC. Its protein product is CPSSQAGDLPYF.

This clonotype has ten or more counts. The CDR3 coding sequence is TGTGCCAGCAGCCACCCCAGAACTAGCGAGGAGACCCAGTACTTC. Translated, it gives CASSHPRTSEETQYF. The chain recombines TRBV3-1 with TRBJ2-5; 7 bases map to TRBD2. V dropped 3 bases and J dropped 5; count of bases not matched to a gene: 9. Germline V gives CDR1 LGHDT, CDR2 YNNKEL (reference sequence). The CDR3 runs to 15 residues.

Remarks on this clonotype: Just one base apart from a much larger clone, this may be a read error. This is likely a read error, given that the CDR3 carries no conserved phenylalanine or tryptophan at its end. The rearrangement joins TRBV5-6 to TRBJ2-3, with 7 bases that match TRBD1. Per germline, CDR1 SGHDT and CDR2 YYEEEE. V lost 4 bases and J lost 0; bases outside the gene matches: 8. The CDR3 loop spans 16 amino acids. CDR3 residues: CASSLGQEVSTDTQYL. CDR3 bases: TGTGCCAGCAGCCTCGGACAGGAGGTTAGCACAGATACGCAGTATTTA.

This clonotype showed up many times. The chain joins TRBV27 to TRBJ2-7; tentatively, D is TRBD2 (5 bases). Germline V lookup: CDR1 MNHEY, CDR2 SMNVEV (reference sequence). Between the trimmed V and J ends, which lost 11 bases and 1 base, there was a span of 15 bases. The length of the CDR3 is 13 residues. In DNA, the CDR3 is TGTGCCTCCGCTCGGGGATTTTCCTACGAGCAGTACTTC. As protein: CASARGFSYEQYF.

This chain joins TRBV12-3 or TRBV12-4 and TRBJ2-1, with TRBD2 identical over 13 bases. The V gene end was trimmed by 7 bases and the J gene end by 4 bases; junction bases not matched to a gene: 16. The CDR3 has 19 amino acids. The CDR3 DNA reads TGTGCCAGCAAGAGGAGACTAGCGGGGGGCGGGGTGGTATACAATGAGCAGTTCTTC. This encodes CASKRRLAGGGVVYNEQFF.

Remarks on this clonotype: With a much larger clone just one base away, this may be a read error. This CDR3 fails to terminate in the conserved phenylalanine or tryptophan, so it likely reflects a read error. Written as DNA, the CDR3 is TGTGCCAGCAGTTACAGGGTCTTCTCCTACAATGAGCAGTTCCTC. Protein: CASSYRVFSYNEQFL. V and J are TRBV5-4 and TRBJ2-1; D is possibly TRBD1 (6 bases). Germline CDR1 is SGHNT and CDR2 is YYREEE (reference sequence). Trimming cost V 5 bases and J 0 bases, with 12 bases left between them. CDR3 length: 15 amino acids.

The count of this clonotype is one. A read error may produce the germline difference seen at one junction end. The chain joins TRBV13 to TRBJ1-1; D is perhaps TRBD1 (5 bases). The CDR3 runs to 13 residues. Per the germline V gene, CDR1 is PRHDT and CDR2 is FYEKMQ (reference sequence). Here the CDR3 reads CAGSLVGDGEAFF. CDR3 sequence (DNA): TGTGCCGGCAGCTTGGTAGGGGATGGTGAAGCTTTCTTT.